Detailed here is one TCR beta chain. Through a sample-barcoded 5' primer and a J-beta primer mix, a second PCR was run for roughly 6 to 11 cycles. TCRdb ran MiXCR on the 5' RACE reads and lists one entry per CDR3 protein. The data show about 1 million distinct CDR3 sequences, more than 35% seen once. This sample is part of a study of blood T cells in healthy people across ages. The CDR3 contains 15 residues. This clonotype was sampled from a woman between 55 and 75 years old in good health. Input material: blood. The chain recombines TRBV12-3 or TRBV12-4 with TRBJ2-5; no clear D. With the DNA end fitting TRBJ2-7 better, the J assignment may be wrong. CDR3 nucleotide sequence: TGTGCCAGCAGCCAAGACACCCCTTCCTCTTACGAGCAGTACTTC. This translates into CASSQDTPSSYEQYF.